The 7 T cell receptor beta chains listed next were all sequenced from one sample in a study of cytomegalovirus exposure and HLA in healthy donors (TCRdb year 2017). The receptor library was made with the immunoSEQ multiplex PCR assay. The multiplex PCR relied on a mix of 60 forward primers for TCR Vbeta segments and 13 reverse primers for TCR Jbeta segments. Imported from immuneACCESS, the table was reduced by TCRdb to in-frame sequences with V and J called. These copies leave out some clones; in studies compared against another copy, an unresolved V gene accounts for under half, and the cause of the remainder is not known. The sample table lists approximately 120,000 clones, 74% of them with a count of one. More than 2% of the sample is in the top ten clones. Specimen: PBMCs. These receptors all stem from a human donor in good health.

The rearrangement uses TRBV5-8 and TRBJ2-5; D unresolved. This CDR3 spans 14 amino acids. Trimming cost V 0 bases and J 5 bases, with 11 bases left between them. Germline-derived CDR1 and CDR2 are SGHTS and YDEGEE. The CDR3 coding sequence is TGTGCCAGCAGCTTGGGACTCAACGAGGAGACCCAGTACTTC. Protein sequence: CASSLGLNEETQYF.

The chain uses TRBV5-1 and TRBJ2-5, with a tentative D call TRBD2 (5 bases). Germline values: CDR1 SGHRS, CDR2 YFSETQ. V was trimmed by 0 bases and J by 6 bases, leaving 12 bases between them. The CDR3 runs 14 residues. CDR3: CASSLEGPGKTQYF. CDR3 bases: TGCGCCAGCAGCTTGGAGGGCCCCGGGAAGACCCAGTACTTC.

The chain's CDR3 is CASSLGHPGPQETQYF. The CDR3 DNA reads as TGCGCCAGCAGCTTGGGTCACCCCGGTCCCCAAGAGACCCAGTACTTC. The chain carries TRBV5-1 and TRBJ2-5; D gene unclear. V was pared by 0 bases and J by 1 base, with 13 bases between. Germline V CDR1 and CDR2: SGHRS, YFSETQ. The CDR3 runs 16 residues.

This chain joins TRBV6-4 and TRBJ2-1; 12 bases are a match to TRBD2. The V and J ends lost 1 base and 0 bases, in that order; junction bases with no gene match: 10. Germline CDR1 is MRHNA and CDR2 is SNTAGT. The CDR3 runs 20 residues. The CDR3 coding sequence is TGTGCCAGCAGTGACTTCGGGCTAGCGGGGGGGCCTGGCTCCTACAATGAGCAGTTCTTC. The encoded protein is CASSDFGLAGGPGSYNEQFF.

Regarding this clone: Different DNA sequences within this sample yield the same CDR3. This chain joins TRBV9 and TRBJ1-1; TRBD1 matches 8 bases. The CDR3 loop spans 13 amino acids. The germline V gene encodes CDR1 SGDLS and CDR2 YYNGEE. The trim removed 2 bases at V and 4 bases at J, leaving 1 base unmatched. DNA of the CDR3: TGTGCCAGCAGCGTGACAGGGGTCACTGAAGCTTTCTTT. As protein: CASSVTGVTEAFF.

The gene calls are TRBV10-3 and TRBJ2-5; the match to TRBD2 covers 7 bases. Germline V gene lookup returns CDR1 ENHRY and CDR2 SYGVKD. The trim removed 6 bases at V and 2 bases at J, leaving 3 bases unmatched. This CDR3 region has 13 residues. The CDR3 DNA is TGTGCCATCAGAGCCGGGGGGCAAGAGACCCAGTACTTC. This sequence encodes CAIRAGGQETQYF.

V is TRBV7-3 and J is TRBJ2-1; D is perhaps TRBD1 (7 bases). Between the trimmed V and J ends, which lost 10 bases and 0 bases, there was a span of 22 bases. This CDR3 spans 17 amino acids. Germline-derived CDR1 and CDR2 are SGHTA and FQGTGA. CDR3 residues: CANPKEPGGSSYNEQFF. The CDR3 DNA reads TGTGCCAACCCAAAGGAACCAGGGGGGAGCTCCTACAATGAGCAGTTCTTC.